The present T cell receptor beta chain was sequenced within a study of T cells in localized non-small cell lung cancer. Study-wide findings and caveats: In adjacent lung appeared a median around 55 of the top 100 tumor clones. Tumor showed lower T cell clonality than uninvolved adjacent lung, where it was highest.

To note about this clone: Its antigen remains unidentified.

The repertoire was sequenced with immunoSEQ multiplex PCR; TCRdb's copy has only in-frame clones and lacks some. Here the sample spans about 24,000 clones, more than 70% being singletons. Looked up from germline, CDR1 is SGHVS and CDR2 is FQNEAQ. The CDR3 consists of 16 residues. V lost 2 bases and J lost 10; bases outside the gene matches: 11. The V and J genes are TRBV7-8 and TRBJ2-1; 10 bases are a match to TRBD2. The sequence derives from a woman aged 35-75 years with stage III lung adenocarcinoma. Here the sequenced sample was peripheral blood mononuclear cells, taken before any cancer treatment. The CDR3 DNA sequence: TGTGCCAGCAGCTTAAAGGTCCTAGCGGGAGTGGGCGAGCAGTTCTTC. Protein product: CASSLKVLAGVGEQFF.